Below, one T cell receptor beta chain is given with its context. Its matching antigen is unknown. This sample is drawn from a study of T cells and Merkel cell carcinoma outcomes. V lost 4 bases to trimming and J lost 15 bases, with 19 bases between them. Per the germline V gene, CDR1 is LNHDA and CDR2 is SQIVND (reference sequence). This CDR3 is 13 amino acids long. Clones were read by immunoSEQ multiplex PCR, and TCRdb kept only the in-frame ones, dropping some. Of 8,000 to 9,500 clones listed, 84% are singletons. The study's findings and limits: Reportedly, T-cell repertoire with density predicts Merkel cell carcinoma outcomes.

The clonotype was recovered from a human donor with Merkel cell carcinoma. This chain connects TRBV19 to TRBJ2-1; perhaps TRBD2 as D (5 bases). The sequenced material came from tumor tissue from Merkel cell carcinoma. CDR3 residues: CASSTPGREWPFF. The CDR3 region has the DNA TGTGCCAGTAGTACGCCCGGAAGGGAGTGGCCGTTCTTC. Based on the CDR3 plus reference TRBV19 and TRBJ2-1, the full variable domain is DGGITQSPKYLFRKEGQNVTLSCEQNLNHDAMYWYRQDPGQGLRLIYYSQIVNDFQKGDIAEGYSVSREKKESFPLTVTSAQKNPTAFYLCASSTPGREWPFFGPGTRLTVL.